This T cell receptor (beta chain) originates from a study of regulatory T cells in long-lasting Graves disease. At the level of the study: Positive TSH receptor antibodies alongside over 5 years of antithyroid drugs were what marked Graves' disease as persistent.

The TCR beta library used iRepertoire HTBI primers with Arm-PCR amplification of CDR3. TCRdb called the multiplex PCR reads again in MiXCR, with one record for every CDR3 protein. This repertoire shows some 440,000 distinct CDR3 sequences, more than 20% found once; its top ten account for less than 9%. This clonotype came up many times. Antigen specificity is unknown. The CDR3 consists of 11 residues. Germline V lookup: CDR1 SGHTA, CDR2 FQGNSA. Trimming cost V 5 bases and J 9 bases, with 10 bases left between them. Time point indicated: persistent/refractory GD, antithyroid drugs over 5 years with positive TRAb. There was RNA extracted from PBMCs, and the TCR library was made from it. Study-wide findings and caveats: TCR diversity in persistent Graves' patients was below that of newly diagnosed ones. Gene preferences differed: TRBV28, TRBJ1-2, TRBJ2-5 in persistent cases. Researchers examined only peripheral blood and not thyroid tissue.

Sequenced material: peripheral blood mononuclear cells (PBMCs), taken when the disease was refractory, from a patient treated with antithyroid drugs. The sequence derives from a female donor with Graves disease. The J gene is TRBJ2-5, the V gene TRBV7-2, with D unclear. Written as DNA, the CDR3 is TGTGCCAGCAGCAACGGGCTCCCCCAGTACTTC. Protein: CASSNGLPQYF.